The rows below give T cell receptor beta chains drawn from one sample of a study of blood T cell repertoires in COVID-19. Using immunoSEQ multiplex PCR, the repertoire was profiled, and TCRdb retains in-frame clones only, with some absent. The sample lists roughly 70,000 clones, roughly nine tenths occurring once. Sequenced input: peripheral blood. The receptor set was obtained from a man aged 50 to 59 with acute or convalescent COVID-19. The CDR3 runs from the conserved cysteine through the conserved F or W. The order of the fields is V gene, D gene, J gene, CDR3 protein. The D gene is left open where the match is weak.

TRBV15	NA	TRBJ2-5	CATSRDLRETQYF
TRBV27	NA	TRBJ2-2	CASSLSEAGELFF
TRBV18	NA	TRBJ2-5	CASSPGQQETQYF
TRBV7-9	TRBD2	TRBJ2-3	CASSLALAGVDTQYF
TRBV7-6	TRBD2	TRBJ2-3	CASSLEVERETGTQYF
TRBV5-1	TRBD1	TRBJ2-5	CASSGGQGKPETQYF
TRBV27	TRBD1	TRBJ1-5	CASSPTTGIGLRNQPQHF
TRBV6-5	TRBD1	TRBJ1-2	CASSYSGGEVGYTF
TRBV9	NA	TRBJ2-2	CASSVVGRVNTGELFF
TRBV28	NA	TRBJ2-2	CASSEQGDGELFF
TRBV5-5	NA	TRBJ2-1	CASSLRAHRDPSYNEQFF